The TCR beta chain described here comes from a study of blood T cell repertoires in COVID-19. Sequencing was performed with immunoSEQ multiplex PCR; in TCRdb, only in-frame clones are kept and a portion is missing. The data contain roughly 80,000 clones, about 80% of them singletons. Unmatched junction bases numbered 0, after V lost 2 bases and J lost 0 bases. The CDR3 is 15 amino acids. Germline V gene data show CDR1 as SNHLY and CDR2 as FYNNEI. The chain carries TRBV2 and TRBJ2-3, with 9 bases fitting TRBD2. The sample taken for sequencing was peripheral blood. The clonotype originates from a human donor in a cohort sampled during active COVID-19. Here the CDR3 reads CASSETSGSTDTQYF. DNA for the CDR3: TGTGCCAGCAGTGAAACTAGCGGGAGCACAGATACGCAGTATTTT.